The 32 T cell receptor beta chains in this list originate from one sample, sequenced in a study of vaccination and CD4 T cells after COVID-19. Antigens for these TCRs are unknown. Treatment indicated: roughly ten-day PBMC culture with coronavirus spike peptide pools or control peptides (ViraFEST assay). Cultured CD4+ T cell DNA was sequenced using the Oncomine TCR Beta short-read assay. TCRdb reprocessed the PCR reads with MiXCR, giving one entry per CDR3 protein. Here the sample spans 20,000 or so distinct CDR3 sequences, over 25% being singletons. The sequenced sample was cultured CD4+ T cells from blood. These receptors were taken from a human donor with COVID-19.

With respect to this clonotype: At one boundary the junction diverges from the germline segment, which might be a read error. The chain has TRBV7-9 and TRBJ2-1; 10 positions agree with TRBD2. Germline V CDR1 and CDR2: SEHNR, FQNEAQ (reference sequence). The CDR3 spans 17 residues. Here the CDR3 DNA reads TGTGCCAGCAGTTTAGGGGGCGAAAGCGGGAGGGCCGCTTACCAGTTCTTC. The encoded protein is CASSLGGESGRAAYQFF.

This clonotype occurred once. The rearrangement uses TRBV5-1 and TRBJ1-2; D might be TRBD1 (6 bases). Germline CDR1 reads SGHRS; CDR2 reads YFSETQ. The CDR3 is 13 amino acids. The V end lost 0 bases, the J end lost 4 bases, and 7 bases lay between the germline ends. The CDR3 is CASSLADSYGYTF. The CDR3 bases are TGCGCCAGCAGCTTGGCGGACAGCTATGGCTACACCTTC.

This clonotype was seen only a few times. The chain recombines TRBV7-2 with TRBJ1-5, with TRBD1 matching over 8 bases. Germline V lookup: CDR1 SGHTA, CDR2 FQGNSA. There are 16 residues in the CDR3. The J segment lost 2 bases and the V segment lost 1 base, leaving 4 bases of the junction unmatched. CDR3: CASSLVTGAGNQPQHF. The CDR3 DNA reads TGTGCCAGCAGCTTAGTGACAGGGGCTGGCAATCAGCCCCAGCATTTT.

The chain has TRBV11-1 and TRBJ2-7, with D unresolved. This CDR3 is built from 15 residues. Trimming shortened V by 9 bases and J by 0 bases, and 18 bases separated the two germline ends. Germline V gene lookup returns CDR1 SGHAT and CDR2 FQDESV (reference sequence). In nucleotides, the CDR3 is TGTGCCAGAAGCGCAATGACATGGAGCTCCTACGAGCAGTACTTC. Amino acid sequence: CARSAMTWSSYEQYF.

J is TRBJ2-5 and V is TRBV19; TRBD1 might be the D (7 bases). Deletions cut 6 bases from V and 1 base from J, with 21 bases between. This CDR3 region has 17 residues. The germline V gene has CDR1 LNHDA and CDR2 SQIVND (reference sequence). The CDR3 is CASRSRGAVTTQETQYF. The CDR3 region has the DNA TGTGCCAGTAGGTCCAGGGGGGCGGTGACAACCCAAGAGACCCAGTACTTC.

The V call is TRBV7-9, the J call TRBJ2-1; a possible D gene is TRBD2 (5 bases). The CDR3 length is 15 residues. Germline assignment: CDR1 SEHNR and CDR2 FQNEAQ (reference sequence). V lost 3 bases and J lost 2, with 11 bases in between. The CDR3 here is CASSFVRGTYNEQFF. CDR3 DNA sequence: TGTGCCAGCAGCTTTGTACGGGGAACCTACAATGAGCAGTTCTTC. The whole variable domain, filled in from reference TRBV7-9 and TRBJ2-1, reads DTGVSQNPRHKITKRGQNVTFRCDPISEHNRLYWYRQTLGQGPEFLTYFQNEAQLEKSRLLSDRFSAERPKGSFSTLEIQRTEQGDSAMYLCASSFVRGTYNEQFFGPGTRLTVL.

This clonotype was counted a single time. The V gene is TRBV5-8, the J gene TRBJ1-5; D ambiguous. The germline V and J ends were trimmed by 4 bases and 3 bases, with 14 bases remaining between them. CDR3 length: 15 residues. Germline-derived CDR1 and CDR2 are SGHTS and YDEGEE. Here the CDR3 DNA reads TGTGCCAGCAGCAATGATTGGAGAAACAATCAGCCCCAGCATTTT. Amino acid sequence: CASSNDWRNNQPQHF.

CDR3 coding DNA: TGTGCCACCAGTGAGGTGGGGGGGCGGTCCTACAATGAGCAGTTCTTC. Its translation: CATSEVGGRSYNEQFF. V gene TRBV24-1 combines with J gene TRBJ2-1; D might be TRBD2 (7 bases). This CDR3 has 16 amino acids. Germline V gives CDR1 KGHDR, CDR2 SFDVKD. V was cut by 4 bases and J by 1 base, with 13 bases left in between.

Written as DNA, the CDR3 is TGTGCCACCAGTGATCGTAGCGGGGTAAGCACAGATACGCAGTATTTT. Amino acids: CATSDRSGVSTDTQYF. The chain couples TRBV24-1 to TRBJ2-3; 8 nucleotides line up with TRBD2. This CDR3 region has 16 residues. With 3 bases clipped from V and 0 bases from J, the junction kept 4 bases outside the gene matches. Germline V CDR1 and CDR2: KGHDR, SFDVKD.

The rearrangement uses TRBV28 and TRBJ1-2; no definite D call. Germline loops: CDR1 MDHEN, CDR2 SYDVKM. The CDR3 covers 10 residues. V lost 6 bases and J lost 8, with 7 bases in between. Here the CDR3 reads CASRLRGYTF. The CDR3, as DNA: TGTGCCAGCAGATTGAGGGGCTACACCTTC.

This clonotype was detected a few times. The V and J genes are TRBV5-4 and TRBJ2-3; D is possibly TRBD1 or TRBD2 (5 bases each). The V end lost 4 bases, the J end lost 1 base, and 19 bases lay between the germline ends. Germline V gives CDR1 SGHNT, CDR2 YYREEE (reference sequence). The CDR3 sequence is 17 residues long. The CDR3 bases are TGTGCCAGCAGCGGGGCCTCCGGGAAGACCCGCACAGATACGCAGTATTTT. Its translation is CASSGASGKTRTDTQYF.

This clonotype was found a few times. An end of the junction differs from the germline gene, which may be a read error. The chain is built from TRBV2 and TRBJ1-2; TRBD1 agrees at 11 bases. Germline CDR1 reads SNHLY; CDR2 reads FYNNEI. CDR3 length equals 15 residues. The CDR3, as DNA: TGTGCCAGCAGGGAAGGACAGGGGGCCTTCTATGGCTACACCTTC. It is translated as CASREGQGAFYGYTF. Filled out from reference TRBV2 and TRBJ1-2, the complete variable domain reads EPEVTQTPSHQVTQMGQEVILRCVPISNHLYFYWYRQILGQKVEFLVSFYNNEISEKSEIFDDQFSVERPDGSNFTLKIRSTKLEDSAMYFCASREGQGAFYGYTFGSGTRLTVV.

This clonotype came up a few times. CDR3 amino acids: CASRNLEQGQTNYGYTF. Here the CDR3 DNA reads TGTGCCAGCAGAAATCTCGAACAGGGGCAAACTAACTATGGCTACACCTTC. This rearrangement joins TRBV6-1 to TRBJ1-2; 7 positions agree with TRBD1. Germline values: CDR1 MNHNS, CDR2 SASEGT. The junction had 13 bases not matched to a gene; V was cut back by 6 bases and J by 0 bases. This CDR3 comprises 17 residues.

This chain connects TRBV20-1 to TRBJ1-2; D ambiguous. Germline V lookup: CDR1 DFQATT, CDR2 SNEGSKA (reference sequence). This CDR3 region has 14 residues. V lost 5 bases and J 2 bases, leaving 15 bases between the germline ends. This CDR3 is CSAPALSLNYGYTF. CDR3 nucleotides: TGCAGTGCTCCCGCATTATCCCTAAACTATGGCTACACCTTC.

The rearrangement links TRBV7-6 to TRBJ2-1, with D uncertain. Germline V gene sequence: CDR1 SGHVS, CDR2 FNYEAQ. This CDR3 has 15 residues. The germline V and J ends were trimmed by 0 bases and 5 bases, with 11 bases remaining between them. CDR3 in DNA: TGTGCCAGCAGCTTAGCGGTCGCGAAAAACAATGAGCAGTTCTTC. Its translation: CASSLAVAKNNEQFF.

The rearrangement uses TRBV7-2 and TRBJ2-3; 8 bases fit TRBD1. V lost 3 bases, J lost 2 bases, and 7 bases stayed unmatched. The CDR3 covers 16 residues. CDR1 SGHTA and CDR2 FQGNSA come from the germline V gene. The CDR3 sequence: CASSLAGTGVTDTQYF. In DNA form, the CDR3 reads TGTGCCAGCAGCTTGGCCGGGACAGGAGTCACAGATACGCAGTATTTT.

This clonotype was seen only a few times. This chain joins TRBV20-1 and TRBJ2-3; 11 bases fit TRBD2. Germline V gives CDR1 DFQATT, CDR2 SNEGSKA (reference sequence). V was clipped by 0 bases and J by 7 bases; unmatched bases: 6. This CDR3 comprises 15 residues. CDR3 bases: TGCAGTGCTAGAGAGACTAGCGGGAACCTTAATACGCAGTATTTT. Amino acid sequence: CSARETSGNLNTQYF.

The CDR3 DNA reads as TGTGCCAGCAGTTTTCCGGGACAAGTCTACGAGCAGTACTTC. It is translated as CASSFPGQVYEQYF. The chain is built from TRBV6-5 and TRBJ2-7; possible D gene TRBD1, 6 bases. The V gene lost 4 bases and the J gene lost 3 bases, with 13 bases spanning the gap. The CDR3 totals 14 residues. Germline CDR1 reads MNHEY; CDR2 reads SVGAGI.

This clonotype has a single count. This rearrangement joins TRBV5-6 to TRBJ2-5; D remains ambiguous. The CDR3 runs 15 residues. Looked up from germline, CDR1 is SGHDT and CDR2 is YYEEEE. V lost 1 base to trimming and J lost 1 base, with 11 bases between them. Written as DNA, the CDR3 is TGTGCCAGCAGCTTGTGGGCCGCAGCCCAAGAGACCCAGTACTTC. Its translation is CASSLWAAAQETQYF.

In this sample, this clonotype turned up a few times. The chain employs TRBV19 and TRBJ1-2; tentative D call: TRBD1 (6 bases). In germline, CDR1 is LNHDA, CDR2 SQIVND (reference sequence). With 3 bases removed from V and 8 bases from J, the gap between germline ends came to 10 bases. This CDR3 has 12 residues. CDR3 bases: TGTGCCAGTAGTATTGTGGGGGCCGGCTACACCTTC. Translated, it gives CASSIVGAGYTF.

This clonotype was detected only a few times. The chain carries TRBV5-8 and TRBJ1-5; no clear D. Germline V CDR1 and CDR2: SGHTS, YDEGEE. CDR3 length equals 16 residues. The V and J ends lost 0 bases and 0 bases respectively, with 10 bases between them. The CDR3 loop is CASSLGSHGSNQPQHF. The DNA of the CDR3 is TGTGCCAGCAGCTTGGGGTCTCACGGTAGCAATCAGCCCCAGCATTTT.

This sequence joins TRBV4-1 and TRBJ2-3, with 13 bases matching TRBD2. The CDR3 contains 15 residues. Germline V gene lookup returns CDR1 MGHRA and CDR2 YSYEKL. V lost 6 bases and J lost 4; bases outside the gene matches: 4. The DNA for the CDR3 is TGCGCCAGCAGTCTACTAGCGGGGGGGCCAGATACGCAGTATTTT. As protein: CASSLLAGGPDTQYF.

The chain couples TRBV30 to TRBJ2-7; D is possibly TRBD2 (6 bases). The CDR3 is made up of 14 amino acids. Germline-derived CDR1 and CDR2 are GTSNPN and SVGIG (reference sequence). The ends were cut back, 0 bases at V and 5 bases at J, with 14 bases in the middle. The chain's CDR3 is CAWSVWGEGDEQYF. The DNA for the CDR3 is TGTGCCTGGAGTGTATGGGGGGAAGGAGACGAGCAGTACTTC. The full variable domain, rest sourced from reference TRBV30 and TRBJ2-7, is SQTIHQWPATLVQPVGSPLSLECTVEGTSNPNLYWYRQAAGRGLQLLFYSVGIGQISSEVPQNLSASRPQDRQFILSSKKLLLSDSGFYLCAWSVWGEGDEQYFGPGTRLTVT.

This rearrangement joins TRBV6-5 to TRBJ1-5, with D maybe TRBD1 (6 bases). V lost 1 base and J 9 bases, leaving 16 bases between the germline ends. The CDR3 is 15 amino acids. CDR1 is MNHEY, CDR2 SVGAGI, per germline. The CDR3 sequence: CASSYFLGDTGPQHF. The CDR3 region has the DNA TGTGCCAGCAGTTACTTCCTCGGGGACACGGGGCCCCAGCATTTT.

The sample holds a few counts of this clonotype. The chain carries TRBV15 and TRBJ2-1; 7 bases map to TRBD2. With 0 bases clipped from V and 6 bases from J, the junction kept 8 bases outside the gene matches. Germline CDR1 is LNHNV and CDR2 is YYDKDF (reference sequence). The CDR3 loop spans 16 amino acids. In DNA, the CDR3 is TGTGCCACCAGCAGAGATCTTGAGCGGGATCTCAATGAGCAGTTCTTC. Amino acids: CATSRDLERDLNEQFF.

This clonotype was detected only a few times. The chain is built from TRBV7-2 and TRBJ1-5, with a possible D match to TRBD1 (5 bases). V lost 3 bases and J lost 4, with 13 bases in between. CDR1 is SGHTA and CDR2 is FQGNSA in the germline V gene. The CDR3 is 15 residues long. CDR3 loop: CASSLGPSQNQPQHF. As DNA, the CDR3 is TGTGCCAGCAGCTTGGGGCCTTCCCAAAATCAGCCCCAGCATTTT.

This clonotype was observed a handful of times. The chain links TRBV5-4 to TRBJ1-1; a possible D gene is TRBD1 (6 bases). Trimming took 4 bases from V and 0 from J, leaving 16 bases between them. This CDR3 is 16 amino acids long. In germline, CDR1 is SGHNT, CDR2 YYREEE (reference sequence). The CDR3 protein is CASSRDQQGLNTEAFF. CDR3 in DNA: TGTGCCAGCAGCCGCGATCAACAGGGATTGAACACTGAAGCTTTCTTT.

The J gene is TRBJ1-6, the V gene TRBV28; the D gene is possibly TRBD1 (5 bases). V was cut by 2 bases and J by 9 bases, with 11 bases left in between. Germline values: CDR1 MDHEN, CDR2 SYDVKM. The CDR3 spans 14 residues. Here the CDR3 DNA reads TGTGCCAGCAGTTTACGCAGGGAGAGTTCACCCCTCCACTTT. Encoded protein: CASSLRRESSPLHF.

The chain is built from TRBV9 and TRBJ1-1; the D gene is possibly TRBD1 (6 bases). The germline V gene encodes CDR1 SGDLS and CDR2 YYNGEE. V dropped 2 bases and J dropped 1 base, with 12 bases sitting between them. This CDR3 contains 15 residues. The CDR3 is CASSVGGGQNTEAFF. The CDR3 DNA reads as TGTGCCAGCAGCGTTGGAGGGGGGCAGAACACTGAAGCTTTCTTT. Complete variable domain (other parts from reference TRBV9 and TRBJ1-1): DSGVTQTPKHLITATGQRVTLRCSPRSGDLSVYWYQQSLDQGLQFLIQYYNGEERAKGNILERFSAQQFPDLHSELNLSSLELGDSALYFCASSVGGGQNTEAFFGQGTRLTVV.

This clonotype was counted between two and nine times. The chain recombines TRBV14 with TRBJ2-3; D tentatively fits TRBD1 or TRBD2 (5 bases each). V dropped 5 bases and J dropped 6 bases, with 18 bases sitting between them. The CDR3 runs 15 residues. Germline V gene lookup returns CDR1 SGHDN and CDR2 FVKESK. For the CDR3, the DNA is TGTGCCAGCAGCAGCCGGGGACCCCAAACGGATACGCAGTATTTT. It yields the protein CASSSRGPQTDTQYF.

This clonotype was seen a single time. The genes are TRBV11-3 and TRBJ1-4; 9 nucleotides align to TRBD1. Losses at the gene ends were 5 bases for V and 2 bases for J; bases not matched to a gene: 3. Germline assignment: CDR1 SGHNT and CDR2 YENEEA. The CDR3 sequence is 15 residues long. The CDR3 region is CASSLGTGTNEKLFF. The CDR3 DNA follows: TGTGCCAGCAGCCTAGGGACAGGGACTAATGAAAAACTGTTTTTT.

The chain combines TRBV9 with TRBJ1-2; TRBD1 aligns across 7 bases. CDR1 is SGDLS and CDR2 is YYNGEE in the germline V gene. The CDR3 covers 13 residues. V lost 7 bases to trimming and J lost 1 base; unmatched junction nucleotides: 4. CDR3: CASERGLNYGYTF. The CDR3 nucleotides read TGTGCCAGCGAAAGGGGGCTTAACTATGGCTACACCTTC.